This is a list of T cell receptor beta chains from one sample in a study of human thymus T cells. Sequencing used immunoSEQ multiplex PCR; TCRdb keeps in-frame clones, though not all of them. The sample holds 57,000 or so clones, about 93% seen once. Sequenced material: blood. The source of these receptors is a boy less than two years old with a congenital heart defect but otherwise immunologically healthy. The CDR3 runs from the conserved cysteine through the conserved F or W. D genes are given only for firm matches. The size entry is marked missing in some rows and otherwise reads once, few, many or a size class.

>.|TRBV6-1|.|TRBJ1-5
CASSEYSNQPQHF
TGTGCCAGCAGTGAATATAGCAATCAGCCCCAGCATTTT
>TRBD1|TRBV29-1|.|TRBJ2-7
CSVAGQGWFNEQYF
TGCAGCGTGGCCGGACAGGGGTGGTTCAACGAGCAGTACTTC
>TRBD1|TRBV27|.|TRBJ1-2
CASSSNRGLGNYGYTF
TGTGCCAGCAGTTCCAACAGGGGGCTAGGTAACTATGGCTACACCTTC
>TRBD1|TRBV28|.|TRBJ1-2
CASSPPTGPPYGYTF
TGTGCCAGCAGTCCCCCGACAGGGCCTCCTTATGGCTACACCTTC
>.|TRBV21-1|.|TRBJ2-1
CASSNGGLDYNEQFF
TGTGCCAGCAGCAATGGGGGACTAGACTACAATGAGCAGTTCTTC
>.|TRBV11-2|.|TRBJ2-7
CASSLAGGPLEQYF
TGTGCCAGCAGCTTAGCAGGGGGGCCCCTCGAGCAGTACTTC
>TRBD2|TRBV2|once|TRBJ2-4
CASSVVTSPFLAKNIQYF
TGTGCCAGCAGTGTCGTGACTAGCCCTTTTCTAGCCAAAAACATTCAGTACTTC
>TRBD2|TRBV9|.|TRBJ2-3
CASSDGTSADTQYF
TGTGCCAGCAGCGATGGGACTAGCGCAGATACGCAGTATTTT
>.|TRBV7-2|.|TRBJ2-5
CASSLAETQYF
TGTGCCAGCAGCTTAGCCGAGACCCAGTACTTC
>.|TRBV6-5|once|TRBJ2-1
CASSYGVGWRNEQFF
TGTGCCAGCAGTTACGGAGTGGGGTGGAGGAATGAGCAGTTCTTC
>TRBD2|TRBV5-6|.|TRBJ2-7
CASSFLPRGAYEQYF
TGTGCCAGCAGCTTCCTTCCCCGGGGGGCCTACGAGCAGTACTTC
>TRBD2|TRBV4-1|.|TRBJ2-1
CASSHLAGTSSYNEQFF
TGCGCCAGCAGCCACTTGGCCGGGACTAGTTCCTACAATGAGCAGTTCTTC
>TRBD2|TRBV27|.|TRBJ2-5
CASSFRVAGQKQQETQYF
TGTGCCAGCAGTTTTCGGGTAGCGGGTCAGAAACAGCAAGAGACCCAGTACTTC
>.|TRBV5-1|.|TRBJ2-7
CASTDGTNYEQYF
TGCGCCAGCACGGACGGGACGAACTACGAGCAGTACTTC
>.|TRBV13|.|TRBJ2-3
CASSSRGGATDTQYF
TGTGCCAGCAGCTCCAGGGGGGGGGCCACAGATACGCAGTATTTT
>TRBD1|TRBV30|.|TRBJ1-2
CAWTKLTGNGYTF
TGTGCCTGGACCAAACTGACAGGGAATGGCTACACCTTC
>.|TRBV5-1|.|TRBJ1-4
CASSLTGTNEKLFF
TGCGCCAGCAGCTTGACAGGGACTAATGAAAAACTGTTTTTT
>.|TRBV18|.|TRBJ2-7
CASSPPMSEQYF
TGTGCCAGCTCACCACCGATGAGTGAGCAGTACTTC
>TRBD1|TRBV10-3|.|TRBJ1-4
CAISGQLGRGQESEKLFF
TGTGCCATCAGTGGACAATTGGGCAGGGGGCAGGAAAGTGAAAAACTGTTTTTT
>.|TRBV4-1|.|TRBJ1-1
CASSQESQFEAFF
TGCGCCAGCAGCCAAGAGTCGCAGTTTGAAGCTTTCTTT
>.|TRBV4-1|.|TRBJ2-2
CASSQLWNTGELFF
TGCGCCAGCAGCCAATTGTGGAACACCGGGGAGCTGTTTTTT
>.|TRBV4-3|.|TRBJ2-6
CASSQGGVAGANVLTF
TGCGCCAGCAGCCAAGGTGGGGTGGCCGGGGCCAACGTCCTGACTTTC
>.|TRBV7-2|.|TRBJ2-1
CASSLAGDSYNEQFF
TGTGCCAGCAGCTTAGCGGGGGACTCCTACAATGAGCAGTTCTTC
>.|TRBV5-4|.|TRBJ1-1
CASSLPRARNTEAFF
TGTGCCAGCAGCTTGCCCAGGGCGAGGAACACTGAAGCTTTCTTT
>TRBD1|TRBV27|.|TRBJ2-7
CASSPRQGWSSYEQYF
TGTGCCAGCAGTCCCCGACAGGGATGGAGCTCCTACGAGCAGTACTTC
>TRBD2|TRBV7-2|.|TRBJ2-3
CASSLTSTGEGTDTQYF
TGTGCCAGCAGCTTAACGTCGACGGGGGAGGGGACAGATACGCAGTATTTT
>.|TRBV28|.|TRBJ1-1
CASSLVWGEAFF
TGTGCCAGCAGTTTAGTTTGGGGTGAAGCTTTCTTT
>.|TRBV18|.|TRBJ2-5
CASSSRETQYF
TGTGCCAGCTCATCGCGAGAGACCCAGTACTTC
>.|TRBV5-1|.|TRBJ1-4
CASSKYNNEKLFF
TGCGCCAGCAGCAAATACAACAATGAAAAACTGTTTTTT
>.|TRBV19|.|TRBJ2-7
CASSMYRDGEQYF
TGTGCCAGTAGTATGTACAGGGACGGGGAGCAGTACTTC
>TRBD2|TRBV13|once|TRBJ2-3
CASSGRTSGRGADTQYF
TGTGCCAGCAGCGGGCGCACTAGCGGGAGGGGGGCAGATACGCAGTATTTT
>TRBD1|TRBV14|.|TRBJ1-2
CASSQVRGPLTNYGYTF
TGTGCCAGCAGCCAAGTAAGGGGGCCACTTACTAACTATGGCTACACCTTC
>.|TRBV6-6|.|TRBJ2-7
CASSYSGVSYEQYF
TGTGCCAGCAGTTACTCGGGAGTATCCTACGAGCAGTACTTC
>.|TRBV28|.|TRBJ1-1
CASRMTHLPLTEAFF
TGTGCCAGCAGAATGACTCATCTTCCCCTCACTGAAGCTTTCTTT
>TRBD1|TRBV4-3|.|TRBJ1-1
CASSQYRQGGEAFF
TGCGCCAGCAGCCAATATCGACAGGGCGGTGAAGCTTTCTTT
>TRBD2|TRBV30|.|TRBJ2-7
CAWSWLGTSGRTNEQYF
TGTGCCTGGAGTTGGCTTGGGACTAGCGGGAGAACTAACGAGCAGTACTTC
>.|TRBV19|once|TRBJ2-3
CASSIGDTQYF
TGTGCCAGTAGTATTGGAGATACGCAGTATTTT
>.|TRBV5-1|.|TRBJ1-1
CASSSDRSEAFF
TGCGCCAGCAGCAGTGACAGGAGTGAAGCTTTCTTT
>.|TRBV19|.|TRBJ1-1
CASRRRLFSNTEAFF
TGTGCCAGTAGAAGGAGATTATTTTCGAACACTGAAGCTTTCTTT
>TRBD1|TRBV5-1|.|TRBJ1-1
CASSWTGLMNTEAFF
TGCGCCAGCAGCTGGACAGGGTTGATGAACACTGAAGCTTTCTTT